This T cell receptor (beta chain) appears in the sequencing data of a study of cytomegalovirus exposure and HLA in healthy donors. Study-wide points: Later, an analysis showed that TCR beta chains associated with HLA were more clonally expanded than others that were equally common.

This CDR3 has 14 amino acids. V dropped 4 bases and J dropped 3; count of bases not matched to a gene: 3. Germline V lookup: CDR1 SGHDT, CDR2 YYEEEE. This clone has a handful of counts. Its specificity is not known. 60 Vbeta and 13 Jbeta primers were used in PCR. Clones were read by immunoSEQ multiplex PCR, and TCRdb kept only the in-frame ones, dropping some. The sample comprises 160,000 or so clones, approximately 80% of which are singletons, and 1.3% rests with the top ten. The clonotype originates from a man younger than 40 in good health and CMV-seronegative. The material sequenced was PBMCs. The rearrangement uses TRBV5-6 and TRBJ2-4, with 8 bases matching TRBD2. CDR3 sequence reads: CASSRGGGKNIQYF. The CDR3 coding sequence is TGTGCCAGCAGCCGGGGGGGAGGCAAAAACATTCAGTACTTC. The full variable domain, completed using reference TRBV5-6 and TRBJ2-4, is DAGVTQSPTHLIKTRGQQVTLRCSPKSGHDTVSWYQQALGQGPQFIFQYYEEEERQRGNFPDRFSGHQFPNYSSELNVNALLLGDSALYLCASSRGGGKNIQYFGAGTRLSVL.